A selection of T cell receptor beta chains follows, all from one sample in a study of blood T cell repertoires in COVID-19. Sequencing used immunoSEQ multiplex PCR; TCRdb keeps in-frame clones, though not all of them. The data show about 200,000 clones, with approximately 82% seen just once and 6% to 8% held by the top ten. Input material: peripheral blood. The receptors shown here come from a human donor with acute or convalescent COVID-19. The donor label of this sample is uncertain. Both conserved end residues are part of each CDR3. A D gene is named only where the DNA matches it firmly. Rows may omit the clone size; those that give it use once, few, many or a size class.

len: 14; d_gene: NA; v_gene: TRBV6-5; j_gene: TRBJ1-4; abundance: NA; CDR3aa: CASRSTARNEKLFF; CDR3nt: TGTGCCAGCAGGTCGACAGCCCGTAATGAAAAACTGTTTTTT
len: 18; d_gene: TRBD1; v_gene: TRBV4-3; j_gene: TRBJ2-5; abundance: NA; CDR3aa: CASSPSPAGTAPPETQYF; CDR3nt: TGCGCCAGCAGCCCATCTCCCGCAGGGACAGCCCCCCCAGAGACCCAGTACTTC
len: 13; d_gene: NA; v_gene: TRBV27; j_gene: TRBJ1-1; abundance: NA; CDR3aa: CASSFGGDTEAFF; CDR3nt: TGTGCCAGCAGTTTTGGAGGGGACACTGAAGCTTTCTTT
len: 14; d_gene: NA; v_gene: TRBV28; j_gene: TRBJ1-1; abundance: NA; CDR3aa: CASSGHVGYTEAFF; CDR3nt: TGTGCCAGCAGCGGACATGTTGGTTACACTGAAGCTTTCTTT
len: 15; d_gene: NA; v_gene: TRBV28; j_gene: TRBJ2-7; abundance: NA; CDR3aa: CASSPRGGGGYEQYF; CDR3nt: TGTGCCAGCAGTCCCCGAGGGGGAGGGGGATACGAGCAGTACTTC
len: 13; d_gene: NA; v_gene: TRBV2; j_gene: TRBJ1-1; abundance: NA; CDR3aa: CASRRDLPAEAFF; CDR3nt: TGTGCCAGCAGACGGGACTTACCGGCTGAAGCTTTCTTT
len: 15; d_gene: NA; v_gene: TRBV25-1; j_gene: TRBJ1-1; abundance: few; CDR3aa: CASRPRQGSTSEAFF; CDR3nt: TGTGCCAGCAGGCCCCGGCAGGGGTCCACTTCTGAAGCTTTCTTT
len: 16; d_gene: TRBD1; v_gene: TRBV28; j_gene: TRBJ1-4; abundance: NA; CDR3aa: CASSLLGQGAMEKLFF; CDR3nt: TGTGCCAGCAGTTTGCTAGGACAGGGGGCGATGGAAAAACTGTTTTTT
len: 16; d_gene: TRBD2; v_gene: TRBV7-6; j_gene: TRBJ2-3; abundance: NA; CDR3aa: CASSSTSGAWGDTQYF; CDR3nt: TGTGCCAGCAGCTCTACTAGCGGAGCCTGGGGGGATACGCAGTATTTT
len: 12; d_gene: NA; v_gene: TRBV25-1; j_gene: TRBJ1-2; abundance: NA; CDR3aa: CASSAEGYGYTF; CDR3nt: TGTGCCAGCAGTGCCGAGGGATATGGCTACACCTTC
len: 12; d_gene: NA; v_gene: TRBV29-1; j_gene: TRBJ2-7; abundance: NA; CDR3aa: CSVRRDNYEQYF; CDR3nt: TGCAGCGTTCGCCGGGACAACTACGAGCAGTACTTC
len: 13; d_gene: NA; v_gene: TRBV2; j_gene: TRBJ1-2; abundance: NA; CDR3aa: CASSEWAIYGYTF; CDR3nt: TGTGCCAGCAGTGAATGGGCCATCTATGGCTACACCTTC
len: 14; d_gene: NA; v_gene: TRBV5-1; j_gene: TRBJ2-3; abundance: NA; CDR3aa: CASSLQGYTDTQYF; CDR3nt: TGCGCCAGCAGCTTACAGGGTTACACAGATACGCAGTATTTT
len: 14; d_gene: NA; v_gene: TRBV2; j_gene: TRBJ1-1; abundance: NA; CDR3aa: CASTTGFPPTEAFF; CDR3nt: TGTGCCAGCACCACAGGGTTCCCTCCAACTGAAGCTTTCTTT
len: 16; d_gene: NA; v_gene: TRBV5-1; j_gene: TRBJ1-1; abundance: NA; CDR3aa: CASSSGTGGVGTEAFF; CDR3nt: TGCGCCAGCAGCTCGGGGACCGGAGGGGTAGGCACTGAAGCTTTCTTT
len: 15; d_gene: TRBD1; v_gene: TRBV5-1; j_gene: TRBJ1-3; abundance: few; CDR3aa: CASSLTGTVGNTIYF; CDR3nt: TGCGCCAGCAGCTTGACCGGGACAGTAGGAAACACCATATATTTT
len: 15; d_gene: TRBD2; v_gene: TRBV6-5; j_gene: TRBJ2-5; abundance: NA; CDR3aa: CASSYSAGTSGTQYF; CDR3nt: TGTGCCAGCAGTTACTCAGCCGGGACTAGTGGGACCCAGTACTTC
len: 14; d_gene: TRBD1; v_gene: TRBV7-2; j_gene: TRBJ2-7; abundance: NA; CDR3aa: CASIPGTGSYEQYF; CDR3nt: TGTGCCAGCATCCCCGGGACAGGCTCCTACGAGCAGTACTTC
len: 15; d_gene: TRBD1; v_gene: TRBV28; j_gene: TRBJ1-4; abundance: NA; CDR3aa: CASSRTGPTNEKLFF; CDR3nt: TGTGCCAGCAGTCGGACAGGCCCAACTAATGAAAAACTGTTTTTT
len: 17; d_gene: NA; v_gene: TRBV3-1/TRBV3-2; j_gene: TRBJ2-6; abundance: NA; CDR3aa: CASSQVLSGAGANVLTF; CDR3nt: TGTGCCAGCAGCCAAGTTTTATCCGGGGCTGGGGCCAACGTCCTGACTTTC
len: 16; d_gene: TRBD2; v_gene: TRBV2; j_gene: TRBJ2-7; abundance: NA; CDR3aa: CASSPLSAGVSDEQYF; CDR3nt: TGTGCCAGCAGTCCTTTATCAGCGGGAGTATCGGACGAGCAGTACTTC
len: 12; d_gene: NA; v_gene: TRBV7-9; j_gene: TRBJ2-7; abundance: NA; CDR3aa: CASSFTEYEQYF; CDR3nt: TGTGCCAGCAGCTTCACAGAGTACGAGCAGTACTTC
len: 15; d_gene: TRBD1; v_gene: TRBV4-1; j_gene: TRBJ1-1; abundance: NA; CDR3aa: CASSHPTGDTLHSFF; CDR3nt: TGCGCCAGCAGCCACCCTACAGGGGACACCTTACATTCTTTCTTT
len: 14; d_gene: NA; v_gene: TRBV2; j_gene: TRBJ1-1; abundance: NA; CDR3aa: CASSEGSMNTEAFF; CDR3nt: TGTGCCAGCAGTGAGGGGAGCATGAACACTGAAGCTTTCTTT
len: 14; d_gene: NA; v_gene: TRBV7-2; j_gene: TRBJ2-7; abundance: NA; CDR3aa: CASSFGGSMSEQYF; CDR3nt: TGTGCCAGCAGCTTTGGTGGGAGCATGAGCGAGCAGTACTTC
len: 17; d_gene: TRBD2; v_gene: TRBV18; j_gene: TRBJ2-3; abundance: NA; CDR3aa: CASSPTLAGGGTDTQYF; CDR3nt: TGTGCCAGCTCACCCACCCTAGCGGGAGGAGGCACAGATACGCAGTATTTT
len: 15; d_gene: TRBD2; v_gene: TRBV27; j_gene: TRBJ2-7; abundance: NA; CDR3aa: CASRNGLAAPYEQYF; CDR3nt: TGTGCCAGCAGAAATGGACTAGCGGCACCCTACGAGCAGTACTTC
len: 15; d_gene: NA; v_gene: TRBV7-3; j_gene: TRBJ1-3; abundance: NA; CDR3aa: CASSLRGGSGNTIYF; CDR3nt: TGTGCCAGCAGCCTCCGGGGAGGATCTGGAAACACCATATATTTT
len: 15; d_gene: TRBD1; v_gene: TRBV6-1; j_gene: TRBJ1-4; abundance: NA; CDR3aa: CASSESTGGNEKLFF; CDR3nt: TGTGCCAGCAGTGAGTCGACAGGGGGCAATGAAAAACTGTTTTTT
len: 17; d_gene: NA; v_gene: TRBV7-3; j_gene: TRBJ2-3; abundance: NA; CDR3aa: CASSQDPNRARTDTQYF; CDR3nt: TGTGCCAGCAGCCAAGACCCCAACAGGGCTAGGACAGATACGCAGTATTTT
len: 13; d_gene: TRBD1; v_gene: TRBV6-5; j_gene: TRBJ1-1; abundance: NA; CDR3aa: CASSLDRGTEAFF; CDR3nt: TGTGCCAGCAGTCTGGACAGGGGAACTGAAGCTTTCTTT
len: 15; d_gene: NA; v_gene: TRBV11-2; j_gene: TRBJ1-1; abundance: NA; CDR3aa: CASSLVGRPNTEAFF; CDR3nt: TGTGCCAGCAGCTTAGTGGGGCGGCCGAACACTGAAGCTTTCTTT
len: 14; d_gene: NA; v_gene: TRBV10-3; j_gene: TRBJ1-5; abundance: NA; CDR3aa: CAIKSSEGNQPQHF; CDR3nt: TGTGCCATCAAAAGCTCGGAGGGCAATCAGCCCCAGCATTTT
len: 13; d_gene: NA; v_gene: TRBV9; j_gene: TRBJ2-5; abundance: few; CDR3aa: CASSSGNQETQYF; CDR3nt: TGTGCCAGCAGCTCCGGGAACCAAGAGACCCAGTACTTC
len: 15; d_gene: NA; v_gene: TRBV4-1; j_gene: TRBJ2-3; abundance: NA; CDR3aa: CASSRVDGSADTQYF; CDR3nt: TGCGCCAGCAGCCGGGTCGACGGGAGCGCAGATACGCAGTATTTT
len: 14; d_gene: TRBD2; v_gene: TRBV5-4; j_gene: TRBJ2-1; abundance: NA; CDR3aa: CASSLAGGRNEQFF; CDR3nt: TGTGCCAGCAGCTTAGCGGGGGGTCGGAATGAGCAGTTCTTC
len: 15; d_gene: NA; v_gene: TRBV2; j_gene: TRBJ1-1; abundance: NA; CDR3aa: CASRVSGGRNTEAFF; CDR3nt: TGTGCCAGCAGAGTAAGTGGGGGCAGGAACACTGAAGCTTTCTTT
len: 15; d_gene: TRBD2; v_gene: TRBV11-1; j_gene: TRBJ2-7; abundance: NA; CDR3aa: CASSSRREKGYEQYF; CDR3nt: TGTGCCAGCAGCTCCCGGCGGGAGAAGGGGTACGAGCAGTACTTC
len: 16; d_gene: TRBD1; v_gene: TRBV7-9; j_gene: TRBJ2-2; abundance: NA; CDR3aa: CASSPDRVRNTGELFF; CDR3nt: TGTGCCAGCAGCCCGGACAGGGTACGGAACACCGGGGAGCTGTTTTTT
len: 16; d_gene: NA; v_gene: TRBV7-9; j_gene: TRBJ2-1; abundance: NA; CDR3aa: CASSRLRLDSYNEQFF; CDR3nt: TGTGCCAGCAGCCGGCTCCGACTAGACTCCTACAATGAGCAGTTCTTC
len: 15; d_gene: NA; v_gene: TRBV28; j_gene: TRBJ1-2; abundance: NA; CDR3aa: CASSLGTTQNYGYTF; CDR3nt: TGTGCCAGCAGTTTGGGGACAACTCAAAACTATGGCTACACCTTC
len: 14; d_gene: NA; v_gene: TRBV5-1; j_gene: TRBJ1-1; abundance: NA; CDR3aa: CASTEGGMNTEAFF; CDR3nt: TGCGCCAGCACCGAGGGGGGGATGAACACTGAAGCTTTCTTT
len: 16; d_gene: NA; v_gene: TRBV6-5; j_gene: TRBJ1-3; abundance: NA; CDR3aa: CASSYRIQEPGNTIYF; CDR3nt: TGTGCCAGCAGTTACCGGATACAGGAGCCTGGAAACACCATATATTTT
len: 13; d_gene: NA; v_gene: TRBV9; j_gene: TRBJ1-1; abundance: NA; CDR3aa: CASSVEVADEAFF; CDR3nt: TGTGCCAGCAGCGTAGAAGTGGCAGATGAAGCTTTCTTT
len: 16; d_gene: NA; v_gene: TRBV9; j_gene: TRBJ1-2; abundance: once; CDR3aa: CASSADWTAPAYGYTF; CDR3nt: TGTGCCAGCAGCGCGGATTGGACAGCCCCAGCCTATGGCTACACCTTC
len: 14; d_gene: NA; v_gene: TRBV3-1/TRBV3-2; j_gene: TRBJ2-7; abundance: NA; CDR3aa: CASSQAGTPYEQYF; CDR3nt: TGTGCCAGCAGCCAAGCCGGGACTCCCTACGAGCAGTACTTC
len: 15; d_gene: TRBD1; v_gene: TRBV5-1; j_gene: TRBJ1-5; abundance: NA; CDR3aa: CASSLTGTGNQPQHF; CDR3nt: TGCGCCAGCAGCTTGACCGGGACAGGCAATCAGCCCCAGCATTTT
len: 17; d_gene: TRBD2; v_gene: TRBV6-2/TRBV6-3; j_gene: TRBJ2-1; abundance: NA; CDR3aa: CASSYSASGVTYNEQFF; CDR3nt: TGTGCCAGCAGTTACTCGGCCAGCGGGGTGACCTACAATGAGCAGTTCTTC
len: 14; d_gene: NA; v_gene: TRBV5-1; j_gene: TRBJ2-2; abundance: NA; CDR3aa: CASSGTLGGGELFF; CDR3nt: TGCGCCAGCAGCGGGACACTAGGGGGCGGGGAGCTGTTTTTT
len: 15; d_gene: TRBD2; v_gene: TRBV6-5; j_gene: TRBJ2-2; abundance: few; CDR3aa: CASSVAGVRTGELFF; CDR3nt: TGTGCCAGCAGCGTAGCGGGAGTACGCACCGGGGAGCTGTTTTTT